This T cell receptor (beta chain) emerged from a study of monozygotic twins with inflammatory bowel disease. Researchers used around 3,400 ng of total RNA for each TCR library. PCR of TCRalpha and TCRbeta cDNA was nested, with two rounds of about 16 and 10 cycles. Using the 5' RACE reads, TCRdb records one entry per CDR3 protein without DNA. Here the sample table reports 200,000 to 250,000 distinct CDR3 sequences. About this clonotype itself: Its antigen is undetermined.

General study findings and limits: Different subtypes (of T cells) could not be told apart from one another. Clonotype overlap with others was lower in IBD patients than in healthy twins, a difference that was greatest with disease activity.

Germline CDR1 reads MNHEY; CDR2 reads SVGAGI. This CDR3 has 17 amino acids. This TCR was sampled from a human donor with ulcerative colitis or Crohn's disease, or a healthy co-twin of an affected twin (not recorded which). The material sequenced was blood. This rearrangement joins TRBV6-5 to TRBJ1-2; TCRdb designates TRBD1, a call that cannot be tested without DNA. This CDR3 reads CASSYSTRQGENYGYTF.